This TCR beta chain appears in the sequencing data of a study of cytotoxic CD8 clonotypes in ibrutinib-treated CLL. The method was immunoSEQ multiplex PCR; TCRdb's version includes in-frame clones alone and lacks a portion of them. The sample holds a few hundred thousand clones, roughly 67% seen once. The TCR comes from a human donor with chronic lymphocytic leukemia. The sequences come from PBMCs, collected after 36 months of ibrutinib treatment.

The CDR3, as DNA: TGCGCCAGCAGCTTGTGGGCAGGGAAGTCCTACGAGCAGTACTTC. Translating gives CASSLWAGKSYEQYF. The chain employs TRBV5-1 and TRBJ2-7; D possibly corresponds to TRBD1 (5 bases). Germline V lookup: CDR1 SGHRS, CDR2 YFSETQ. Trimming left V 1 base short and J 1 base short, with 12 bases between. This CDR3 contains 15 residues.